This TCR beta chain stems from a study of OX40 agonist ivuxolimab in advanced cancers. Some clones are missing from TCRdb's copy, which holds only in-frame ones; the method was immunoSEQ multiplex PCR. The data contain roughly 48,000 clones, roughly 80% of them singletons. Note on this clone: The antigen is undetermined.

Study outcomes and limitations: In the 0.1-3.0 mg/kg groups, partial responders showed among the lowest expansion.

The CDR3 runs to 14 residues. Trimming cost V 3 bases and J 5 bases, with 11 bases left between them. Germline-derived CDR1 and CDR2 are LNHNV and YYDKDF (reference sequence). Sequencing used CD4+ or CD8+ T cells sorted from blood, obtained in a trial of the OX40 agonist ivuxolimab. The V and J genes are TRBV15 and TRBJ2-1; D ambiguous. This sequence originates from an adult with an advanced solid tumor such as melanoma, head and neck, liver or kidney cancer. The CDR3 loop is CATSSLDQHNEQFF. CDR3 DNA sequence: TGTGCCACCAGCAGCCTTGATCAGCACAATGAGCAGTTCTTC.